The 5 T cell receptor beta chains reported below all come from one sample, sequenced in a study of blood T cell repertoires in COVID-19. The assay was immunoSEQ multiplex PCR, and TCRdb's table has in-frame clones only and misses some. Of some 170,000 clones listed, roughly 85% are singletons. The sample consisted of peripheral blood. Receptors were obtained from a woman aged 70 to 79 with acute or convalescent COVID-19.

The rearrangement joins TRBV9 to TRBJ2-1, with TRBD2 matching over 8 bases. The CDR3 consists of 17 residues. J lost 0 bases, V lost 3 bases, and 8 bases had no gene match. Germline V gene data show CDR1 as SGDLS and CDR2 as YYNGEE. The DNA of the CDR3 is TGTGCCAGCAGCGCGGATTCGGGACTAGTCTCCTACAATGAGCAGTTCTTC. Its translation: CASSADSGLVSYNEQFF.

The J gene is TRBJ2-7, the V gene TRBV5-1, with 12 positions matching TRBD2. This CDR3 comprises 17 residues. Germline V CDR1 and CDR2: SGHRS, YFSETQ. The V gene end was trimmed by 6 bases and the J gene end by 5 bases; junction bases not matched to a gene: 15. CDR3 residues: CASTEPGTSGYPHEQYF. The CDR3 nucleotides read TGCGCCAGCACGGAACCCGGGACTAGCGGGTACCCCCACGAGCAGTACTTC.

The rearrangement joins TRBV27 to TRBJ1-5; D is possibly TRBD1 (5 bases). The CDR3 has 14 residues. V lost 4 bases, J lost 2 bases, and 9 bases lay in between. Germline V gene sequence: CDR1 MNHEY, CDR2 SMNVEV (reference sequence). The CDR3 nucleotides read TGTGCCAGCAGTTCCTCGGGGGGCAATCAGCCCCAGCATTTT. It specifies CASSSSGGNQPQHF.

The table lists this clone with a few counts. The genes are TRBV7-8 and TRBJ2-1; 9 nucleotides agree with TRBD2. The V and J ends lost 1 base and 6 bases, in that order; junction bases with no gene match: 19. This CDR3 region has 20 residues. In germline, CDR1 is SGHVS, CDR2 FQNEAQ. Written as DNA, the CDR3 is TGTGCCAGCAGCTTAGTGTATGGAGCGGGAGGACTCGGGCCCAGCAATGAGCAGTTCTTC. It yields the protein CASSLVYGAGGLGPSNEQFF.

The V gene is TRBV3-1 (or the pseudogene TRBV3-2), the J gene TRBJ2-1; TRBD1 matches at 9 bases. CDR1 and CDR2 from the germline V gene are LGHDT and YNNKEL (reference sequence). This CDR3 has 18 amino acids. V shed 2 bases and J 3 bases; nucleotides not matched to a gene: 11. CDR3 DNA: TGTGCCAGCAGCCAAAGATTCCCAGGACAGGGGTTCTACAATGAGCAGTTCTTC. Its protein is CASSQRFPGQGFYNEQFF.